This T cell receptor beta chain originates from a study of blood T cell repertoires in COVID-19. About the research overall: Whether acute or convalescent, the COVID-19 samples came from the United States, Italy and Spain. PBMCs, B-cell-depleted T cells, or T cells provided the cDNA or gDNA that made up the material.

Patients in Seattle were enrolled during active infection, then followed longitudinally. The CDR3 has 12 amino acids. V lost 5 bases to trimming and J lost 6 bases; unmatched junction nucleotides: 4. Germline CDR1 SGHKS, CDR2 YYEKEE (reference sequence). Only in-frame clones appear in the TCRdb table, and some are missing; sequencing was by immunoSEQ multiplex PCR. This table holds around 280,000 clones, 89% found once. The sample comprised peripheral blood. This receptor was obtained from a woman aged 30 to 39 with COVID-19, enrolled during active disease. The genes are TRBV5-5 and TRBJ2-7, with TRBD1 matching 8 bases. The CDR3 DNA reads as TGTGCCAGCAGTTCAGGGGGCGGCGAGCAGTACTTC. Translated: CASSSGGGEQYF.